This T cell receptor beta chain was recovered during a study of blood T cell repertoires in COVID-19. Study information: Samples taken during acute and convalescent COVID-19 were collected in the United States, Italy and Spain. The cDNA or gDNA used as material had been derived from T cells, B-cell-depleted T cells, or PBMCs.

CDR3 size: 18 residues. The germline V gene has CDR1 LNHNV and CDR2 YYDKDF (reference sequence). On this clone: At one boundary the junction diverges from the germline segment, which might be a read error.

In the study's own analysis: Amplification from reference gene primers served as the basis for estimated nucleated cell counts. Repertoires were generated with immunoSEQ multiplex PCR, while TCRdb's copy carries only in-frame clones and drops some. V, J and clone size were drawn from that table, and D and trimming were deduced from the DNA. The table records 55,000 to 80,000 clones, approximately 77% of them present only once. The rearrangement joins TRBV15 to TRBJ1-4; D is possibly TRBD1 (5 bases). This clonotype was sampled from a woman in her 70s with acute or convalescent COVID-19. The sample was peripheral blood. CDR3 sequence: CATSRGGGAGTTNEKLFF. The CDR3 bases are TGTGCCACCAGCAGAGGGGGCGGGGCCGGAACAACAAATGAAAAACTGTTTTTT. Filled out from reference TRBV15 and TRBJ1-4, the complete variable domain reads DAMVIQNPRYQVTQFGKPVTLSCSQTLNHNVMYWYQQKSSQAPKLLFHYYDKDFNNEADTPDNFQSRRPNTSFCFLDIRSPGLGDTAMYLCATSRGGGAGTTNEKLFFGSGTQLSVL.